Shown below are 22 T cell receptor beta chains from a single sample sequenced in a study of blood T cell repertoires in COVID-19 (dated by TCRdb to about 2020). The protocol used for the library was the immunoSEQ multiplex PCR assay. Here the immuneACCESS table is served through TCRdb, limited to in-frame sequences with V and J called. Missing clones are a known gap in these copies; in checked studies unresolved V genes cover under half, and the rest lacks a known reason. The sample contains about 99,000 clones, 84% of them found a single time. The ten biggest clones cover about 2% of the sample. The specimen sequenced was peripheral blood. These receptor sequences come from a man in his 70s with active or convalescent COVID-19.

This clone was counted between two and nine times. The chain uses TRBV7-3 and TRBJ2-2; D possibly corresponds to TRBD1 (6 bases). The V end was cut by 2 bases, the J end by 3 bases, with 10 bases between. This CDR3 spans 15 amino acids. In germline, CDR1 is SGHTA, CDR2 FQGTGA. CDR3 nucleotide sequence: TGTGCCAGCAGCTTACAGGGGATAGACACCGGGGAGCTGTTTTTT. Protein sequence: CASSLQGIDTGELFF.

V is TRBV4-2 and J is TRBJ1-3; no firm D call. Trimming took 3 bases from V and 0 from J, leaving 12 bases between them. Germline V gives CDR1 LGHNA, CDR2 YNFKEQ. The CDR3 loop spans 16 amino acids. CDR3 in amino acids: CASSQNTLSSGNTIYF. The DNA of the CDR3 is TGTGCCAGCAGCCAGAACACACTAAGCTCTGGAAACACCATATATTTT.

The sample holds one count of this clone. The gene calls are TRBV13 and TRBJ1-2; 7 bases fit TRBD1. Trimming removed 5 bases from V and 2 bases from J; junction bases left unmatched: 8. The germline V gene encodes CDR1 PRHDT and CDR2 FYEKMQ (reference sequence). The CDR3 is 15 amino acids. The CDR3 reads CASSHRGMGNYGYTF. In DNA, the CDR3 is TGTGCCAGCAGCCACAGGGGTATGGGGAACTATGGCTACACCTTC.

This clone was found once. The DNA of the CDR3 is TGTGCCAGCAGCGTCGGGACAGGCGACTATGGCTACACCTTC. Protein: CASSVGTGDYGYTF. V and J are TRBV9 and TRBJ1-2; TRBD1 matches 8 bases. The V segment lost 2 bases and the J segment 3 bases; nucleotides outside the gene matches: 3. Germline CDR1 SGDLS, CDR2 YYNGEE. CDR3 length equals 14 residues. The full variable domain, completed using reference TRBV9 and TRBJ1-2, is DSGVTQTPKHLITATGQRVTLRCSPRSGDLSVYWYQQSLDQGLQFLIQYYNGEERAKGNILERFSAQQFPDLHSELNLSSLELGDSALYFCASSVGTGDYGYTFGSGTRLTVV.

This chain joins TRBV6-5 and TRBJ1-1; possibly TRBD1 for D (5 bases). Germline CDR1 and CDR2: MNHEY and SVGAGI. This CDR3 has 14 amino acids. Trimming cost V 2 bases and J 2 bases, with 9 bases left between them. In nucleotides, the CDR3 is TGTGCCAGCAGTTACAGGGGTCAAAACACTGAAGCTTTCTTT. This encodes CASSYRGQNTEAFF.

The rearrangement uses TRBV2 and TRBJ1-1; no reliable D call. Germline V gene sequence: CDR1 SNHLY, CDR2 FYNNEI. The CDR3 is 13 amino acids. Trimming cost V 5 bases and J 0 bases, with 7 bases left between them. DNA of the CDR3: TGTGCCAGCAGTCAACAGCTGAACACTGAAGCTTTCTTT. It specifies CASSQQLNTEAFF.

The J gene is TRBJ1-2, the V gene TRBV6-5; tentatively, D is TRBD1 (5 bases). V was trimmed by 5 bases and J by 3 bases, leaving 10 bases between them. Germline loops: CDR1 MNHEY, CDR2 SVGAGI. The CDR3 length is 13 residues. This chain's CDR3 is CASSPGRDYGYTF. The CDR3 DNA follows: TGTGCCAGCAGTCCAGGGCGCGACTATGGCTACACCTTC.

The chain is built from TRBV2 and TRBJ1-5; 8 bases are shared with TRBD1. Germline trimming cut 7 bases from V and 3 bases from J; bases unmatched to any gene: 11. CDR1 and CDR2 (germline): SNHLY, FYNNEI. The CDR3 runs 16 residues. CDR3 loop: CASKGQGGANNQPQHF. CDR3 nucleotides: TGTGCCAGCAAAGGACAGGGTGGCGCAAACAATCAGCCCCAGCATTTT.

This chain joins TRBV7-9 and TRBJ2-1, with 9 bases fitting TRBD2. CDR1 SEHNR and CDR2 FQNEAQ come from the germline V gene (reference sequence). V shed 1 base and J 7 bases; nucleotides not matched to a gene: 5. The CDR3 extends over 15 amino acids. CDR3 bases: TGTGCCAGCAGCTTAGTCCTAGCGGGGCGGAATGAGCAGTTCTTC. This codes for CASSLVLAGRNEQFF. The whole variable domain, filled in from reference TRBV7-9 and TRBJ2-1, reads DTGVSQNPRHKITKRGQNVTFRCDPISEHNRLYWYRQTLGQGPEFLTYFQNEAQLEKSRLLSDRFSAERPKGSFSTLEIQRTEQGDSAMYLCASSLVLAGRNEQFFGPGTRLTVL.

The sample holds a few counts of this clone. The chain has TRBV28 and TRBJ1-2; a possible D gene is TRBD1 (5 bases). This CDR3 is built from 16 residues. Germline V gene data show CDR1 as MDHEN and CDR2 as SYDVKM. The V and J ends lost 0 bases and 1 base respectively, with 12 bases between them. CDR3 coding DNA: TGTGCCAGCAGTTTATGGACAGCCCAAAATAACTATGGCTACACCTTC. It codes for CASSLWTAQNNYGYTF.

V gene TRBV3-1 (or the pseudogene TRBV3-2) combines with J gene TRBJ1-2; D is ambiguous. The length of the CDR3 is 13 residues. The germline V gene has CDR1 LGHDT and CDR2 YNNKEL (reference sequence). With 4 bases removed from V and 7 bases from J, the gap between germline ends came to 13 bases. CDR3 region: CASSPTKPGGYTF. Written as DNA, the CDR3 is TGTGCCAGCAGCCCTACCAAACCCGGTGGCTACACCTTC.

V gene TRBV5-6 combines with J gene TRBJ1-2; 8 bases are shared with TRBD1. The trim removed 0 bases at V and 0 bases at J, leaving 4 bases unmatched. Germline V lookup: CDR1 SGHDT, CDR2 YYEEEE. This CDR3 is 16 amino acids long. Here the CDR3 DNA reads TGTGCCAGCAGCTTGGGGACAGGGATGGCTAACTATGGCTACACCTTC. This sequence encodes CASSLGTGMANYGYTF.

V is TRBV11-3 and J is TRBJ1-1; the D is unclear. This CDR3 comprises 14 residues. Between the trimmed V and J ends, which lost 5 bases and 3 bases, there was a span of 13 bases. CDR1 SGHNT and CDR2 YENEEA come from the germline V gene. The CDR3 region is CASSRGSWDTEAFF. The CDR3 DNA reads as TGTGCCAGCAGCCGCGGGTCGTGGGACACTGAAGCTTTCTTT.

As DNA, the CDR3 is TGCAGTGGAGGTAAATCGGGTGGCTACACCTTC. It encodes CSGGKSGGYTF. This chain links TRBV20-1 with TRBJ1-2, with D hard to call. Germline CDR1 and CDR2: DFQATT and SNEGSKA (reference sequence). CDR3 size: 11 residues. V dropped 7 bases and J dropped 7 bases, with 13 bases sitting between them.

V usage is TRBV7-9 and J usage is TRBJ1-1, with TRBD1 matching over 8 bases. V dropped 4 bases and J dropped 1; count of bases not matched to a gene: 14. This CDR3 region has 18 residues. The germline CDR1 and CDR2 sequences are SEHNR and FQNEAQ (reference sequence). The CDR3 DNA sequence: TGTGCCAGCAGCTCCCAGGGCCAGGGGGCTAAAGGGAACACTGAAGCTTTCTTT. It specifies CASSSQGQGAKGNTEAFF.

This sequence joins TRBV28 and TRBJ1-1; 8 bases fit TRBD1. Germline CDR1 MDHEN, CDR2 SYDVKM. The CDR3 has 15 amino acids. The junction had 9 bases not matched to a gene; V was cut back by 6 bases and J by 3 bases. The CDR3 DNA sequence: TGTGCCAGCAGACATCAGGGGGCGCAAGACACTGAAGCTTTCTTT. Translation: CASRHQGAQDTEAFF.

CDR3 in amino acids: CAWRRATGTGYTF. DNA of the CDR3: TGTGCCTGGAGACGAGCCACAGGGACGGGCTACACCTTC. The chain carries TRBV30 and TRBJ1-2; weak D call: TRBD1 (6 bases). Germline CDR1 GTSNPN, CDR2 SVGIG (reference sequence). The CDR3 length is 13 residues. V was shortened by 3 bases and J by 8 bases, with 16 bases between the two germline ends.

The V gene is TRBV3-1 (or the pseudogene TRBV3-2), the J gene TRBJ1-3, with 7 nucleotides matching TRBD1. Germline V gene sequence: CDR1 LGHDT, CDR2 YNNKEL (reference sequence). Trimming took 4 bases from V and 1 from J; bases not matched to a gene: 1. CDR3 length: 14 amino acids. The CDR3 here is CASSLTGSGNTIYF. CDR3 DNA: TGTGCCAGCAGCCTGACAGGGTCTGGAAACACCATATATTTT.

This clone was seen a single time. The DNA for the CDR3 is TGTGCCAGCAGGGCGCAGGCGACCGGGGAGCTGTTTTTT. Translating it yields CASRAQATGELFF. The chain combines TRBV28 with TRBJ2-2; D is ambiguous. This CDR3 comprises 13 residues. Germline lookup yields CDR1 MDHEN and CDR2 SYDVKM. The ends were cut back, 6 bases at V and 5 bases at J, with 10 bases in the middle.

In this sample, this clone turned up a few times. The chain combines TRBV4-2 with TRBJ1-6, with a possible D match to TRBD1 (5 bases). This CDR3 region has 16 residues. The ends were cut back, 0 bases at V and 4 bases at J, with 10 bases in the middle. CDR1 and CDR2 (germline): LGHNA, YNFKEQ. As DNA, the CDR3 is TGTGCCAGCAGCCAAGAAGCGGGGACGTATAATTCACCCCTCCACTTT. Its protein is CASSQEAGTYNSPLHF.

CDR3 amino acids: CASSLAAVGYTF. Here the CDR3 DNA reads TGTGCCAGCAGCTTGGCCGCGGTAGGCTACACCTTC. The chain uses TRBV5-4 and TRBJ1-2; the D is unclear. Trimming removed 0 bases at V and 8 bases at J, with 8 bases between. The CDR3 is 12 amino acids. CDR1 and CDR2 from the germline V gene are SGHNT and YYREEE (reference sequence).

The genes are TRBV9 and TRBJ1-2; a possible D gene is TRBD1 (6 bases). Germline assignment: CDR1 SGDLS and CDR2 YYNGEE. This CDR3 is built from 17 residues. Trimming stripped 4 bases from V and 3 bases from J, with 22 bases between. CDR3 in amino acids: CASSPLDSPPQDYGYTF. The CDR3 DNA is TGTGCCAGCAGCCCTCTGGACAGCCCTCCCCAGGACTATGGCTACACCTTC.